This T cell receptor (beta chain) was sequenced in a study of blood T cells in healthy people across ages. Concerning this clonotype itself: The antigen remains unidentified.

Findings of the study overall: Long-lived and aged donors differed, with more naive CD4+ cells and higher diversity in the long-lived. Not knowing donor CMV status may have confounded expanded clonotype changes.

Sample-barcoded 5' priming and a J-beta primer mix drove a second PCR of about 7 to 11 cycles. TCRdb analysed the 5' RACE reads with MiXCR anew, one entry per CDR3 protein. In the table there are approximately 800,000 distinct CDR3 sequences, approximately 35% of which are singletons. CDR1 is SGHRS, CDR2 YFSETQ, per germline. CDR3 size: 18 residues. The ends lost 3 bases at V and 5 bases at J; junction bases unmatched: 17. The chain joins TRBV5-1 to TRBJ2-5, with 9 bases lining up with TRBD1. This receptor was obtained from a man between 18 and 35 years old in good health. The sample consisted of blood. The CDR3 loop is CASSWGYRQGEREETQYF. The CDR3 region has the DNA TGCGCCAGCAGCTGGGGATACCGACAGGGGGAACGGGAGGAGACCCAGTACTTC.